The rows below give T cell receptor beta chains drawn from one sample of a study of cytomegalovirus exposure and HLA in healthy donors. Produced via immunoSEQ multiplex PCR; TCRdb's table is partial and in-frame only. Among about 130,000 clones listed, 75% to 85% were seen once. What was sequenced was PBMCs. All receptors derive from a young man in good health and CMV-seropositive. The CDR3 runs from the conserved cysteine through the conserved F or W. D genes are given only for firm matches. Rows may omit the clone size; those that give it use once, few, many or a size class.

v_call: TRBV4-1; clone_size: .; d_call: TRBD1; j_call: TRBJ2-7; cdr3_aa: CASSQAGQGTYEQYF; cdr3_nt: TGCGCCAGCAGCCAAGCGGGACAGGGGACCTACGAGCAGTACTTC
v_call: TRBV30; clone_size: .; d_call: .; j_call: TRBJ1-2; cdr3_aa: CAWSEKREPYGYTF; cdr3_nt: TGTGCCTGGAGTGAAAAGCGCGAACCCTATGGCTACACCTTC
v_call: TRBV6-1; clone_size: .; d_call: TRBD1; j_call: TRBJ1-1; cdr3_aa: CASKLVQGHTEAFF; cdr3_nt: TGTGCCAGCAAACTCGTACAGGGGCACACTGAAGCTTTCTTT
v_call: TRBV5-1; clone_size: few; d_call: .; j_call: TRBJ2-6; cdr3_aa: CASSWGGIRDRSSGANVLTF; cdr3_nt: TGCGCCAGCAGCTGGGGGGGGATCCGGGACAGGTCCTCTGGGGCCAACGTCCTGACTTTC
v_call: TRBV13; clone_size: .; d_call: .; j_call: TRBJ2-7; cdr3_aa: CASSHSYEQYF; cdr3_nt: TGTGCCAGCAGCCACAGCTACGAGCAGTACTTC
v_call: TRBV19; clone_size: .; d_call: TRBD1; j_call: TRBJ2-7; cdr3_aa: CASGTAWEEQYF; cdr3_nt: TGTGCCAGCGGGACAGCCTGGGAGGAGCAGTACTTC
v_call: TRBV4-2; clone_size: .; d_call: TRBD1; j_call: TRBJ1-1; cdr3_aa: CASSQGGTGGFAEAFF; cdr3_nt: TGTGCCAGCAGCCAGGGGGGGACAGGGGGGTTCGCTGAAGCTTTCTTT
v_call: TRBV5-1; clone_size: .; d_call: .; j_call: TRBJ2-7; cdr3_aa: CASSFRDGGSYEQYF; cdr3_nt: TGCGCCAGCAGCTTCAGGGATGGGGGCTCCTACGAGCAGTACTTC
v_call: TRBV5-6; clone_size: .; d_call: TRBD1; j_call: TRBJ1-1; cdr3_aa: CASRRQGGIAFF; cdr3_nt: TGTGCCAGCAGGCGACAGGGGGGTATAGCTTTCTTT
v_call: TRBV6-1; clone_size: once; d_call: .; j_call: TRBJ2-3; cdr3_aa: CASSEFRDRDTQYF; cdr3_nt: TGTGCCAGCAGTGAATTTCGAGACAGAGATACGCAGTATTTT
v_call: TRBV5-1; clone_size: .; d_call: TRBD1; j_call: TRBJ1-2; cdr3_aa: CASSPLGGTGNGYTF; cdr3_nt: TGCGCCAGCAGTCCACTTGGAGGGACAGGGAATGGCTACACCTTC
v_call: TRBV4-1; clone_size: .; d_call: TRBD1; j_call: TRBJ1-2; cdr3_aa: CASSQGDRDRGSGYTF; cdr3_nt: TGTGCCAGCAGCCAAGGGGACCGGGACAGGGGGTCTGGCTACACCTTC
v_call: TRBV2; clone_size: .; d_call: .; j_call: TRBJ2-7; cdr3_aa: CASSPGARGSYEQYF; cdr3_nt: TGTGCCAGCAGTCCGGGCGCCCGGGGCTCCTACGAGCAGTACTTC
v_call: TRBV18; clone_size: .; d_call: TRBD2; j_call: TRBJ2-1; cdr3_aa: CASSPSPGGEQFF; cdr3_nt: TGTGCCAGCTCACCAAGCCCGGGGGGTGAGCAGTTCTTC
v_call: TRBV6-1; clone_size: .; d_call: .; j_call: TRBJ2-7; cdr3_aa: CASSVRISYEQYF; cdr3_nt: TGTGCCAGCAGTGTTAGAATCTCCTACGAGCAGTACTTC
v_call: TRBV13; clone_size: .; d_call: .; j_call: TRBJ2-7; cdr3_aa: CASSLAGGGYEQYF; cdr3_nt: TGTGCCAGCAGCTTAGCGGGGGGCGGATACGAGCAGTACTTC
v_call: TRBV2; clone_size: few; d_call: .; j_call: TRBJ2-6; cdr3_aa: CASRLYFLSGANVLTF; cdr3_nt: TGTGCCAGCAGACTCTACTTTCTCTCTGGGGCCAACGTCCTGACTTTC
v_call: TRBV5-1; clone_size: .; d_call: .; j_call: TRBJ1-4; cdr3_aa: CASWGGDNKNEKLFF; cdr3_nt: TGCGCCAGTTGGGGGGGGGACAACAAAAATGAAAAACTGTTTTTT
v_call: TRBV5-6; clone_size: .; d_call: .; j_call: TRBJ1-2; cdr3_aa: CASSWGHKEGTF; cdr3_nt: TGTGCCAGCAGCTGGGGACACAAAGAGGGCACCTTC
v_call: TRBV7-2; clone_size: .; d_call: TRBD2; j_call: TRBJ2-1; cdr3_aa: CASSLGGGSGGLYNEQFF; cdr3_nt: TGTGCCAGCAGCCTAGGGGGTGGTAGCGGGGGGTTATACAATGAGCAGTTCTTC
v_call: TRBV6-1; clone_size: many; d_call: .; j_call: TRBJ1-1; cdr3_aa: CASSVTGSTEAFF; cdr3_nt: TGTGCCAGCAGTGTTACAGGGAGCACTGAAGCTTTCTTT
v_call: TRBV5-1; clone_size: .; d_call: TRBD2; j_call: TRBJ2-3; cdr3_aa: CASSRGLAGGPETDTQYF; cdr3_nt: TGCGCCAGCAGCCGAGGACTAGCGGGGGGGCCGGAGACAGATACGCAGTATTTT
v_call: TRBV4-2; clone_size: .; d_call: TRBD1; j_call: TRBJ2-1; cdr3_aa: CASSLAVLDRRFNEQFF; cdr3_nt: TGTGCCAGCAGCCTTGCGGTGTTGGACAGGCGTTTTAATGAGCAGTTCTTC
v_call: TRBV28; clone_size: .; d_call: TRBD1; j_call: TRBJ1-1; cdr3_aa: CASSPRTGISVTEAFF; cdr3_nt: TGTGCCAGCAGTCCCAGGACAGGAATATCTGTCACTGAAGCTTTCTTT
v_call: TRBV10-3; clone_size: .; d_call: .; j_call: TRBJ2-7; cdr3_aa: CAISTSSYEQYF; cdr3_nt: TGTGCCATCAGTACGAGCTCCTACGAGCAGTACTTC
v_call: TRBV7-9; clone_size: .; d_call: .; j_call: TRBJ2-5; cdr3_aa: CASSPDVGRQGETQYF; cdr3_nt: TGTGCCAGCAGTCCTGATGTAGGTAGGCAGGGCGAGACCCAGTACTTC
v_call: TRBV29-1; clone_size: .; d_call: TRBD1; j_call: TRBJ2-3; cdr3_aa: CSVETDRVATDTQYF; cdr3_nt: TGCAGCGTTGAAACGGACAGGGTTGCCACAGATACGCAGTATTTT
v_call: TRBV2; clone_size: .; d_call: TRBD1; j_call: TRBJ2-7; cdr3_aa: CASSKGALYEQYF; cdr3_nt: TGTGCCAGCAGTAAGGGGGCCCTATACGAGCAGTACTTC
v_call: TRBV11-1; clone_size: .; d_call: .; j_call: TRBJ1-1; cdr3_aa: CASSLYLDSNTEAFF; cdr3_nt: TGTGCCAGCAGCCTATATCTGGACAGCAACACTGAAGCTTTCTTT
v_call: TRBV19; clone_size: few; d_call: .; j_call: TRBJ1-5; cdr3_aa: CASSLGQGPHQPQHF; cdr3_nt: TGTGCCAGTAGTTTAGGGCAGGGCCCCCATCAGCCCCAGCATTTT
v_call: TRBV6-5; clone_size: .; d_call: TRBD1; j_call: TRBJ1-2; cdr3_aa: CASSYLGQGSNGYTF; cdr3_nt: TGTGCCAGCAGTTACTTGGGACAGGGTTCCAATGGCTACACCTTC
v_call: TRBV7-2; clone_size: .; d_call: TRBD1; j_call: TRBJ1-5; cdr3_aa: CASSLNRGNQPQHF; cdr3_nt: TGTGCCAGCAGCTTAAACAGGGGGAATCAGCCCCAGCATTTT
v_call: TRBV6-6; clone_size: .; d_call: .; j_call: TRBJ1-5; cdr3_aa: CASSYEMEQEDQPQHF; cdr3_nt: TGTGCCAGCAGTTACGAAATGGAACAAGAGGATCAGCCCCAGCATTTT
v_call: TRBV7-6; clone_size: .; d_call: .; j_call: TRBJ1-3; cdr3_aa: CASSFGTLGNTIYF; cdr3_nt: TGTGCCAGCAGCTTTGGGACTCTTGGAAACACCATATATTTT
v_call: TRBV2; clone_size: .; d_call: TRBD1; j_call: TRBJ2-2; cdr3_aa: CASSPPDRANTGELFF; cdr3_nt: TGTGCCAGCAGCCCCCCAGACAGGGCGAACACCGGGGAGCTGTTTTTT
v_call: TRBV7-2; clone_size: .; d_call: .; j_call: TRBJ2-1; cdr3_aa: CASSSTGGSGNEQFF; cdr3_nt: TGTGCCAGCAGTTCCACGGGGGGCTCCGGGAATGAGCAGTTCTTC
v_call: TRBV19; clone_size: .; d_call: TRBD1; j_call: TRBJ1-3; cdr3_aa: CASSSTGLGNTIYF; cdr3_nt: TGTGCCAGTAGTTCGACAGGGCTGGGAAACACCATATATTTT
v_call: TRBV6-1; clone_size: once; d_call: .; j_call: TRBJ1-5; cdr3_aa: CASWGRLDQPQHF; cdr3_nt: TGTGCCAGCTGGGGGAGGTTGGATCAGCCCCAGCATTTT
v_call: TRBV6-5; clone_size: .; d_call: .; j_call: TRBJ1-1; cdr3_aa: CASTSGVGTEAFF; cdr3_nt: TGTGCCAGCACCTCAGGTGTGGGTACTGAAGCTTTCTTT
v_call: TRBV19; clone_size: .; d_call: TRBD1; j_call: TRBJ1-4; cdr3_aa: CASTPLEAGGRKLFF; cdr3_nt: TGTGCCAGTACTCCCTTGGAGGCAGGGGGCCGTAAACTGTTTTTT
v_call: TRBV6-5; clone_size: once; d_call: .; j_call: TRBJ2-4; cdr3_aa: CASSALVAKDIQYF; cdr3_nt: TGTGCCAGCAGTGCCCTAGTTGCCAAAGACATTCAGTACTTC
v_call: TRBV7-2; clone_size: .; d_call: .; j_call: TRBJ1-5; cdr3_aa: CASSPRRGFNQPQHF; cdr3_nt: TGTGCCAGCAGCCCGCGGCGAGGGTTCAATCAGCCCCAGCATTTT
v_call: TRBV7-6; clone_size: .; d_call: .; j_call: TRBJ2-7; cdr3_aa: CASSLGRSFSYEQYF; cdr3_nt: TGTGCCAGCAGCTTAGGTAGAAGCTTCTCCTACGAGCAGTACTTC
v_call: TRBV6-5; clone_size: .; d_call: .; j_call: TRBJ1-6; cdr3_aa: CASSYSSPGSNSPLHF; cdr3_nt: TGTGCCAGCAGTTACTCGAGTCCCGGGTCCAATTCACCCCTCCACTTT
v_call: TRBV30; clone_size: .; d_call: TRBD1; j_call: TRBJ1-2; cdr3_aa: CAWSPDRDLGYTF; cdr3_nt: TGTGCCTGGAGTCCCGACAGGGATCTTGGCTACACCTTC
v_call: TRBV6-5; clone_size: .; d_call: .; j_call: TRBJ1-4; cdr3_aa: CASSRGGTISEKLFF; cdr3_nt: TGTGCCAGCAGCCGGGGGGGGACAATTTCGGAAAAACTGTTTTTT
v_call: TRBV29-1; clone_size: .; d_call: .; j_call: TRBJ1-2; cdr3_aa: CSVFSNYGYTF; cdr3_nt: TGCAGCGTCTTTTCTAACTATGGCTACACCTTC